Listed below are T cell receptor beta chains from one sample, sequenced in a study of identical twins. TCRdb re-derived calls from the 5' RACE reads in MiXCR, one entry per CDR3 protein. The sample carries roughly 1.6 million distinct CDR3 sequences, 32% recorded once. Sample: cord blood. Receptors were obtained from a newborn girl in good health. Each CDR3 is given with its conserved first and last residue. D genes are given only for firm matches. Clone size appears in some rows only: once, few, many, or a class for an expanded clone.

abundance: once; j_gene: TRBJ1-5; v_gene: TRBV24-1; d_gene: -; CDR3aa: CATSDFGGAPCNQPQHF; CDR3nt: TGTGCCACCAGTGATTTTGGGGGGGCGCCATGCAATCAGCCCCAGCATTTT
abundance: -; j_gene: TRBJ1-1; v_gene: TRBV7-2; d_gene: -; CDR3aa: CASSLTAGANTEAFF; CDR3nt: TGTGCCAGCAGCTTAACTGCGGGCGCGAACACTGAAGCTTTCTTT
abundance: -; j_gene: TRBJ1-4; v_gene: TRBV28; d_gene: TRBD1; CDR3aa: CASSLTGTGYEKLFF; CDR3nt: TGTGCCAGCAGCCTAACCGGGACAGGGTATGAAAAACTGTTTTTT
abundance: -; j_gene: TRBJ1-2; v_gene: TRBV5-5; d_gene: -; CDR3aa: CASSLRSDANYGYTF; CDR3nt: TGTGCCAGCAGCTTGAGGTCAGATGCTAACTATGGCTACACCTTC
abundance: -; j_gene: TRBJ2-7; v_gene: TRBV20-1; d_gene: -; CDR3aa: CSAPYPYEQYF; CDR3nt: TGCAGTGCCCCCTACCCCTACGAGCAGTACTTC
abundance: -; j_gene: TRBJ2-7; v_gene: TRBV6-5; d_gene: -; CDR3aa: CASSYSALGAGGNSYEQYF; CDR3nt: TGTGCCAGCAGTTACTCGGCTTTAGGAGCAGGGGGGAACTCCTACGAGCAGTACTTC
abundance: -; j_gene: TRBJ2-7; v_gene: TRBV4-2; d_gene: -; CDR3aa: CASSQAGKGYNEQYF; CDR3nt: TGTGCCAGCAGCCAAGCCGGGAAGGGGTACAACGAGCAGTACTTC
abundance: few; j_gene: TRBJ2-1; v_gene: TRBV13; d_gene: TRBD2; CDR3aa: CASSGTSVFYEQFF; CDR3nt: TGTGCCAGCAGCGGGACTAGCGTCTTTTATGAGCAGTTCTTC
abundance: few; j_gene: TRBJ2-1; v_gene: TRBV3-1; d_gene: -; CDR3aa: CASSRELNEQFF; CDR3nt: TGTGCCAGCAGCCGAGAACTCAATGAGCAGTTCTTC
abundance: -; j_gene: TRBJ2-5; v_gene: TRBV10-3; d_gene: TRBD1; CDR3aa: CAIGQGIGAGNEQYF; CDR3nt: TGTGCCATCGGACAGGGAATTGGAGCAGGCAATGAGCAGTACTTC
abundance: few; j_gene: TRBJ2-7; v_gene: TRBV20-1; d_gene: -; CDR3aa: CGAYNRQAHYEQYF; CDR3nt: TGCGGGGCGTACAATAGACAGGCCCACTACGAGCAGTACTTC
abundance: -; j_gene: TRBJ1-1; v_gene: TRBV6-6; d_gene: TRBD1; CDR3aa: CASIYSQGLAEAFF; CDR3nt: TGTGCCAGCATTTACTCACAGGGGCTTGCTGAAGCTTTCTTT
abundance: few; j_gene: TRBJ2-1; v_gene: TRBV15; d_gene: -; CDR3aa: CATSRSWSSYNEQFF; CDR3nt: TGTGCCACCAGCAGAAGCTGGAGCTCTTACAATGAGCAGTTCTTC
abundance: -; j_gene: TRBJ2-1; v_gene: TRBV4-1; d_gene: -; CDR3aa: CASSPVGGEQFF; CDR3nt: TGCGCCAGCAGCCCTGTGGGGGGTGAGCAGTTCTTC
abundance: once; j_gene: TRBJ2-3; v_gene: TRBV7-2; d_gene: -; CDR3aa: CASSSSKGERVTDTQYF; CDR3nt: TGTGCCAGCAGCTCCTCCAAGGGGGAACGGGTCACAGATACGCAGTATTTT
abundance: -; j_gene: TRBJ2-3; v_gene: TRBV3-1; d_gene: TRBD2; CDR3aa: CASNQGLAGGSDTQYF; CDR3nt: TGTGCCAGCAACCAAGGACTAGCGGGAGGGTCGGATACGCAGTATTTT
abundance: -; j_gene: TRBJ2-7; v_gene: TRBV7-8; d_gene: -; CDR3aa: CASSRGGREQYF; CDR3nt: TGTGCCAGCAGCCGCGGGGGCCGGGAGCAGTACTTC
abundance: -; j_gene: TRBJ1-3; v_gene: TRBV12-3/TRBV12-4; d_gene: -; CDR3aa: CASSAPGTSSGNTIYF; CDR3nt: TGTGCCAGCAGTGCCCCCGGGACCTCCTCTGGAAACACCATATATTTT
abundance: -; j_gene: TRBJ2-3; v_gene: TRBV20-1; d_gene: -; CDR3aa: CSASWPTSTDTQYF; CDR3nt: TGCAGTGCTAGCTGGCCGACGAGCACAGATACGCAGTATTTT
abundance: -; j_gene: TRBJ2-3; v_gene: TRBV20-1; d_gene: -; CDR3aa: CSASQSSSADTQYF; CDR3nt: TGCAGTGCTAGCCAGAGTTCTAGCGCAGATACGCAGTATTTT
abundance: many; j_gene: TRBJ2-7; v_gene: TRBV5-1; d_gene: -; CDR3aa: CASSLGAADEQYF; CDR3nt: TGCGCCAGCAGCTTGGGTGCAGCTGACGAGCAGTACTTC
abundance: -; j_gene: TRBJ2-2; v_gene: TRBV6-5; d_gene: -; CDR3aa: CASTRRGQFF; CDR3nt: TGTGCCAGCACCCGTAGGGGACAGTTTTTT
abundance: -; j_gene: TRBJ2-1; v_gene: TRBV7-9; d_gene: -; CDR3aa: CASSLARRGKYSYNEQFF; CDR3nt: TGTGCCAGCAGCTTAGCGAGACGCGGAAAATACTCCTACAATGAGCAGTTCTTC
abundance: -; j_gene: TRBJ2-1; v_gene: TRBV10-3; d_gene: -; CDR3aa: CAISVRDNNEQFF; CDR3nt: TGTGCCATCAGTGTGCGGGACAACAATGAGCAGTTCTTC
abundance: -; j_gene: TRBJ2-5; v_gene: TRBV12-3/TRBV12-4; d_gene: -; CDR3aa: CASSLASLVRETQYF; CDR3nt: TGTGCCAGCAGTTTAGCGTCACTAGTCCGGGAGACCCAGTACTTC
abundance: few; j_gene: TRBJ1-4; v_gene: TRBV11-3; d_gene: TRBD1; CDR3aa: CASSPAPPGQGVSSTNEKLFF; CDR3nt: TGTGCCAGCAGCCCCGCTCCGCCGGGACAGGGGGTTTCATCAACTAATGAAAAACTGTTTTTT
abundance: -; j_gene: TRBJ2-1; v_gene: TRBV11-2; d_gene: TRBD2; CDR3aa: CASSLGTSQETQFF; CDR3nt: TGTGCCAGCAGCTTAGGGACTAGCCAGGAGACCCAGTTCTTC
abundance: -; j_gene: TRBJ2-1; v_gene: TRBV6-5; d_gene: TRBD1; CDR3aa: CASSYGSGQESSYNEQFF; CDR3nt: TGTGCCAGCAGTTACGGTTCAGGACAGGAGAGCTCCTACAATGAGCAGTTCTTC
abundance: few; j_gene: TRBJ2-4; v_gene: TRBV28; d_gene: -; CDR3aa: CASSFTPRKQYF; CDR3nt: TGTGCCAGCAGTTTCACCCCCAGGAAGCAGTACTTC
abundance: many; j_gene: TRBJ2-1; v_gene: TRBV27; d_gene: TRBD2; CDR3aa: CASSGGFYNEQFF; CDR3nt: TGTGCCAGCAGCGGGGGGTTTTACAATGAGCAGTTCTTC
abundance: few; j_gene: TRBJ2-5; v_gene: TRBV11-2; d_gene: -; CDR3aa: CASSPTSAGARLGETQYF; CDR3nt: TGTGCCAGCAGCCCAACTAGCGCGGGGGCAAGACTAGGAGAGACCCAGTACTTC
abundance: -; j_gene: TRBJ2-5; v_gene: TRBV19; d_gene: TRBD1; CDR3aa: CASRNRGKGETQYF; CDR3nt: TGTGCCAGTAGGAACAGGGGAAAGGGAGAGACCCAGTACTTC
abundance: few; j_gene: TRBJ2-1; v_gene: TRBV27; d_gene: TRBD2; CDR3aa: CASSPPGSGAFNEQFF; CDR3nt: TGTGCCAGCAGTCCCCCGGGGAGCGGGGCTTTCAATGAGCAGTTCTTC
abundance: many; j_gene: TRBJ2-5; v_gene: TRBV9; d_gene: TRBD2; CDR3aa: CASSPRTRETQYF; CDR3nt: TGTGCCAGCAGCCCGAGGACTAGAGAGACCCAGTACTTC
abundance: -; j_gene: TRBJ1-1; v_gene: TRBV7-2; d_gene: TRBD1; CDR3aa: CASSLYGTGITEAFF; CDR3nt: TGTGCCAGCAGCTTATACGGGACAGGGATCACTGAAGCTTTCTTT
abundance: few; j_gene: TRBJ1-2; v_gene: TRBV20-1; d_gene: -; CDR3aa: CSARGRQAGNYGYTF; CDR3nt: TGCAGTGCTAGGGGCCGCCAGGCGGGGAACTATGGCTACACCTTC
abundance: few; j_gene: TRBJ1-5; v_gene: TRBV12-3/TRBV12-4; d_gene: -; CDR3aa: CASSLESGNQPQHF; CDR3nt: TGTGCCAGCAGTTTAGAGTCCGGGAATCAGCCCCAGCATTTT
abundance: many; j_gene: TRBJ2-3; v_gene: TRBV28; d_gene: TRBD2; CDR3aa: CASSLRASGRMVVTQYF; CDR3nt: TGTGCCAGCAGTTTACGGGCTAGCGGGAGGATGGTGGTTACGCAGTATTTT
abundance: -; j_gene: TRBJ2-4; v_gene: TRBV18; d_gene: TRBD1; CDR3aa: CASSQGANIQYF; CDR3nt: TGTGCCAGCTCACAGGGGGCAAACATTCAGTACTTC
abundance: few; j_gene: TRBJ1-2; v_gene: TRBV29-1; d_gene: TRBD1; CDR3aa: CSGDSLHGGYTF; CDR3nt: TGCAGCGGGGACAGCTTACACGGGGGCTACACCTTC
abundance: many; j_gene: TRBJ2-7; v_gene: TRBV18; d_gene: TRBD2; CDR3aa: CASSPGLADSYEQYF; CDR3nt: TGTGCCAGCTCACCGGGACTAGCGGACTCCTACGAGCAGTACTTC
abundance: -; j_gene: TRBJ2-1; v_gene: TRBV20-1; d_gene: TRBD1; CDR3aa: CSARVRDRSSYNEQFF; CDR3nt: TGCAGTGCTAGAGTCAGGGACAGGAGCTCCTACAATGAGCAGTTCTTC
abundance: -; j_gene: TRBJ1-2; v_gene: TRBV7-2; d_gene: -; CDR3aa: CASSAQDNYGYTF; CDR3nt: TGTGCCAGCAGCGCACAGGATAACTATGGCTACACCTTC
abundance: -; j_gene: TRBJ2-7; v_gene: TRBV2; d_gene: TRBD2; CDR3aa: CASSDRPISGRGTPYEQYF; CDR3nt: TGTGCCAGCAGCGATCGCCCAATATCAGGGAGGGGAACACCCTACGAGCAGTACTTC
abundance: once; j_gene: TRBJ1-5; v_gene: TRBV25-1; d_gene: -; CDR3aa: CASSGPSGFPQHF; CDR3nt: TGTGCCAGCAGTGGACCTTCAGGGTTCCCCCAGCATTTT
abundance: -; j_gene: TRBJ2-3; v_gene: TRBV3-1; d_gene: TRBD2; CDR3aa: CASSRTSGSLYTDTQYF; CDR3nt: TGTGCCAGCAGCCGGACTAGCGGGAGTCTGTACACAGATACGCAGTATTTT
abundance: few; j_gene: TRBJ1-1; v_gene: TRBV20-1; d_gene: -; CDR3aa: CSAVTVGMNTEAFF; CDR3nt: TGCAGTGCTGTGACAGTCGGGATGAACACTGAAGCTTTCTTT
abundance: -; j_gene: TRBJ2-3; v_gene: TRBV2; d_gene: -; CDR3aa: CASSDIFDTQYF; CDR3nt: TGTGCCAGCAGCGATATTTTCGATACGCAGTATTTT
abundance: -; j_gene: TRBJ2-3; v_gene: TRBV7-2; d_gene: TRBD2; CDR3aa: CASSLMGLGGDTQYF; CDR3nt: TGTGCCAGCAGCTTAATGGGACTAGGGGGGGATACGCAGTATTTT
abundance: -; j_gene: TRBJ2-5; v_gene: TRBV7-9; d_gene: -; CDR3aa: CASSLVAGTQETQYF; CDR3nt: TGTGCCAGCAGCTTAGTTGCGGGGACGCAAGAGACCCAGTACTTC
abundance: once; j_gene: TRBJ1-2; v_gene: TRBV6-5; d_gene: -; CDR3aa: CASSYAGGALSYGYTF; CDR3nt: TGTGCCAGCAGTTACGCGGGGGGGGCGCTTAGCTATGGCTACACCTTC
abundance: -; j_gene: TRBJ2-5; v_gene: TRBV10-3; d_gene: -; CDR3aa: CAISNRVNEQYF; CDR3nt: TGTGCCATCAGTAACAGGGTAAATGAGCAGTACTTC
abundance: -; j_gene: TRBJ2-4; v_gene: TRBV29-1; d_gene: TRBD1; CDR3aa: CSVDGQGTGEQYF; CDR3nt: TGCAGCGTTGACGGACAGGGTACGGGGGAGCAGTACTTC
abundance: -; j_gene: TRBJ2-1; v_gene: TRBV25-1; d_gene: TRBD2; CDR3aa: CASSESMIAGGNEQFF; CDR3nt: TGTGCCAGCAGTGAATCGATGATAGCGGGGGGGAATGAGCAGTTCTTC
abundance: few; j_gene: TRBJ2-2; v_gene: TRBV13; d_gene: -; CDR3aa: CASSSEGTGELFF; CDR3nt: TGTGCCAGCAGCTCCGAGGGAACCGGGGAGCTGTTTTTT